The rows below give T cell receptor beta chains drawn from one sample of a study of Ad26.COV2.S vaccination and SARS-CoV-2 variants. The data were produced by immunoSEQ multiplex PCR, yet TCRdb's version contains in-frame clones alone and is incomplete. The sample lists 300,000 to 350,000 clones; just under 85% were seen once. This material consisted of peripheral blood, taken in a trial of Ad26.COV2.S vaccine versus placebo. The receptors originated from a person aged 18-65 years who received the Ad26.COV2.S COVID-19 vaccine or a placebo. The CDR3 runs from the conserved cysteine through the conserved F or W. Fields, in order: CDR3 DNA, CDR3 protein, D gene, clone size, V gene, J gene. A D gene is named only where the DNA matches it firmly. Size tells how often a clone was seen (once, few, many) or the class of an expanded clone, and some rows leave it out.

CDR3 DNA: TGTGCCAGCAGCCTTACCCCCGGACAGAACTATGGCTACACCTTC
CDR3 protein: CASSLTPGQNYGYTF
D gene: NA
clone size: NA
V gene: TRBV28
J gene: TRBJ1-2

CDR3 DNA: TGTGCCAGTAGTATCCAGGGGGCAAATCAGCCCCAGCATTTT
CDR3 protein: CASSIQGANQPQHF
D gene: TRBD1
clone size: NA
V gene: TRBV19
J gene: TRBJ1-5

CDR3 DNA: TGTGCCAGCAGCTTAGGACGTCTCTTCTCTGGAAACACCATATATTTT
CDR3 protein: CASSLGRLFSGNTIYF
D gene: NA
clone size: NA
V gene: TRBV7-6
J gene: TRBJ1-3

CDR3 DNA: TGTGCCAGCAGTTACTCTACTACAGATTCACCCCTCCACTTT
CDR3 protein: CASSYSTTDSPLHF
D gene: NA
clone size: NA
V gene: TRBV6-5
J gene: TRBJ1-6

CDR3 DNA: TGTGCCAGCAGCGTAGCCCGAGGGGAGCTGTTTTTT
CDR3 protein: CASSVARGELFF
D gene: NA
clone size: NA
V gene: TRBV9
J gene: TRBJ2-2

CDR3 DNA: TGTGCCACCAGTGACCGACAGGGGTCCGGGGCCAACGTCCTGACTTTC
CDR3 protein: CATSDRQGSGANVLTF
D gene: TRBD1
clone size: NA
V gene: TRBV24-1
J gene: TRBJ2-6

CDR3 DNA: TGTGCTTCGAGGATTGGGGGTGACTATGGCTACACCTTC
CDR3 protein: CASRIGGDYGYTF
D gene: NA
clone size: NA
V gene: TRBV27
J gene: TRBJ1-2

CDR3 DNA: TGCGCCAGCAGCTTGGGACAGTCCAATCAGCCCCAGCATTTT
CDR3 protein: CASSLGQSNQPQHF
D gene: NA
clone size: NA
V gene: TRBV5-1
J gene: TRBJ1-5

CDR3 DNA: TGCGCCAGCAGCTTTACAGGGGTGGATACTGAAGCTTTCTTT
CDR3 protein: CASSFTGVDTEAFF
D gene: TRBD1
clone size: NA
V gene: TRBV5-1
J gene: TRBJ1-1

CDR3 DNA: TGTGCCAGCAGCGATTCCAATCAGCCCCAGCATTTT
CDR3 protein: CASSDSNQPQHF
D gene: NA
clone size: NA
V gene: TRBV11-1
J gene: TRBJ1-5

CDR3 DNA: TGTGCCAGCAGGCTCGGGGGACAGTACAATGAGCAGTTCTTC
CDR3 protein: CASRLGGQYNEQFF
D gene: NA
clone size: NA
V gene: TRBV11-2
J gene: TRBJ2-1

CDR3 DNA: TGTGCCAGTAGTATGGACAGCTATGGCTACACCTTC
CDR3 protein: CASSMDSYGYTF
D gene: NA
clone size: NA
V gene: TRBV19
J gene: TRBJ1-2

CDR3 DNA: TGCAGCGTTGGTCAGAGAGAAGAGACCCAGTACTTC
CDR3 protein: CSVGQREETQYF
D gene: NA
clone size: NA
V gene: TRBV29-1
J gene: TRBJ2-5

CDR3 DNA: TGTGCCAGCAGTTACTCGCCGGGCCGGCGGGGCTATGGCTACACCTTC
CDR3 protein: CASSYSPGRRGYGYTF
D gene: NA
clone size: NA
V gene: TRBV6-5
J gene: TRBJ1-2

CDR3 DNA: TGTGCCAGCACCACTCCGGGCAGGGTTAGAGCTTTCTTT
CDR3 protein: CASTTPGRVRAFF
D gene: NA
clone size: NA
V gene: TRBV27
J gene: TRBJ1-1

CDR3 DNA: TGTGCCAGCAGTCGCCCGGGACAGGGGGCGAATGAAAAACTGTTTTTT
CDR3 protein: CASSRPGQGANEKLFF
D gene: TRBD1
clone size: once
V gene: TRBV25-1
J gene: TRBJ1-4

CDR3 DNA: TGTGCCAGCAGCTTGGCCGCTGGGGGTGGCTACACCTTC
CDR3 protein: CASSLAAGGGYTF
D gene: NA
clone size: many
V gene: TRBV5-6
J gene: TRBJ1-2

CDR3 DNA: TGTGCCAGCAGTGAACAGGGCTACTATGGCTACACCTTC
CDR3 protein: CASSEQGYYGYTF
D gene: NA
clone size: NA
V gene: TRBV2
J gene: TRBJ1-2

CDR3 DNA: TGCGCCAGCAGTATAGTCCCAGGCGAGACCCAGTACTTC
CDR3 protein: CASSIVPGETQYF
D gene: NA
clone size: once
V gene: TRBV5-1
J gene: TRBJ2-5

CDR3 DNA: TGTGCCAGCAGTTACTCGAGTACACGGGTTGGCTACACCTTC
CDR3 protein: CASSYSSTRVGYTF
D gene: NA
clone size: few
V gene: TRBV6-2/TRBV6-3
J gene: TRBJ1-2

CDR3 DNA: TGTGCCAGCAGTCCTGTGGGAGCCCATAACTATGGCTACACCTTC
CDR3 protein: CASSPVGAHNYGYTF
D gene: NA
clone size: once
V gene: TRBV28
J gene: TRBJ1-2

CDR3 DNA: TGTGCCAGCAGAAGGATACTCGAATCCTACAATGAGCAGTTCTTC
CDR3 protein: CASRRILESYNEQFF
D gene: NA
clone size: NA
V gene: TRBV2
J gene: TRBJ2-1

CDR3 DNA: TGCGCCAGCAGTCTGGTCGGCCAGACCACCGGGGAGCTGTTTTTT
CDR3 protein: CASSLVGQTTGELFF
D gene: NA
clone size: NA
V gene: TRBV5-1
J gene: TRBJ2-2

CDR3 DNA: TGTGCCAGTAAGGTCCCATACGCGAACACCGGGGAGCTGTTTTTT
CDR3 protein: CASKVPYANTGELFF
D gene: NA
clone size: NA
V gene: TRBV19
J gene: TRBJ2-2

CDR3 DNA: TGTGCCAGCTCACCGGTCGTCGGGAAAGCCAAAAACATTCAGTACTTC
CDR3 protein: CASSPVVGKAKNIQYF
D gene: NA
clone size: NA
V gene: TRBV18
J gene: TRBJ2-4

CDR3 DNA: TGTGCCAGCGAAGGAAGGTTAGCCGGGGAGCTGTTTTTT
CDR3 protein: CASEGRLAGELFF
D gene: NA
clone size: NA
V gene: TRBV25-1
J gene: TRBJ2-2

CDR3 DNA: TGTGCCAGCAGCGATACAGGGTACACTGAAGCTTTCTTT
CDR3 protein: CASSDTGYTEAFF
D gene: NA
clone size: NA
V gene: TRBV7-9
J gene: TRBJ1-1

CDR3 DNA: TGTGCCAGCAGCTTCGACGGGTCCTACGAGCAGTACTTC
CDR3 protein: CASSFDGSYEQYF
D gene: NA
clone size: NA
V gene: TRBV13
J gene: TRBJ2-7

CDR3 DNA: TGTGCCAGCAGCTTAGCGTCTACAGGGTGGGGTAATGAAAAACTGTTTTTT
CDR3 protein: CASSLASTGWGNEKLFF
D gene: NA
clone size: NA
V gene: TRBV7-6
J gene: TRBJ1-4

CDR3 DNA: TGTGCCAGTAGTACCCGACAGGGGGTAGGCGAAAAACTGTTTTTT
CDR3 protein: CASSTRQGVGEKLFF
D gene: TRBD1
clone size: NA
V gene: TRBV19
J gene: TRBJ1-4

CDR3 DNA: TGTGCCAGCAGCCATTCAGGGGTTTCATACGGCTACACCTTC
CDR3 protein: CASSHSGVSYGYTF
D gene: NA
clone size: NA
V gene: TRBV27
J gene: TRBJ1-2

CDR3 DNA: TGTGCCAGTAGTGAGGGACCCTCTAGCACTGAAGCTTTCTTT
CDR3 protein: CASSEGPSSTEAFF
D gene: NA
clone size: NA
V gene: TRBV19
J gene: TRBJ1-1

CDR3 DNA: TGTGCCAGCAGCTCCCAAGCGGGGGGGAATAATTATAATGAGCAGTTCTTC
CDR3 protein: CASSSQAGGNNYNEQFF
D gene: TRBD2
clone size: NA
V gene: TRBV7-9
J gene: TRBJ2-1

CDR3 DNA: TGCGCCAGCAGCTTGGTTGCGGGCCCGAGCTCCTACGAGCAGTACTTC
CDR3 protein: CASSLVAGPSSYEQYF
D gene: NA
clone size: NA
V gene: TRBV5-1
J gene: TRBJ2-7

CDR3 DNA: TGCGCCAGCAGCTTGGCCGGGGGGATCACAGATACGCAGTATTTT
CDR3 protein: CASSLAGGITDTQYF
D gene: TRBD2
clone size: once
V gene: TRBV5-1
J gene: TRBJ2-3

CDR3 DNA: TGTGCCAGCAGTCAACTTGCAGGGCAACCCAATGAAAAACTGTTTTTT
CDR3 protein: CASSQLAGQPNEKLFF
D gene: NA
clone size: NA
V gene: TRBV3-1/TRBV3-2
J gene: TRBJ1-4

CDR3 DNA: TGTGCCAGCAGCCCCGACGGGTCAGACTCCTACGAGCAGTACTTC
CDR3 protein: CASSPDGSDSYEQYF
D gene: NA
clone size: NA
V gene: TRBV13
J gene: TRBJ2-7

CDR3 DNA: TGTGCCAGTAAAGGGATCAGCTCCTATAATTCACCCCTCCACTTT
CDR3 protein: CASKGISSYNSPLHF
D gene: NA
clone size: NA
V gene: TRBV19
J gene: TRBJ1-6

CDR3 DNA: TGTGCCAGCAGCCAAGGGGGGGAGACCCAGTACTTC
CDR3 protein: CASSQGGETQYF
D gene: NA
clone size: NA
V gene: TRBV7-3
J gene: TRBJ2-5

CDR3 DNA: TGTGCCAGTAGTTCCGCGGACAGGAACACTGAAGCTTTCTTT
CDR3 protein: CASSSADRNTEAFF
D gene: NA
clone size: NA
V gene: TRBV19
J gene: TRBJ1-1

CDR3 DNA: TGTGCCAGTAGTGCGACTAGCGGGGGGGCAATCGGGGAGCTGTTTTTT
CDR3 protein: CASSATSGGAIGELFF
D gene: TRBD2
clone size: NA
V gene: TRBV19
J gene: TRBJ2-2

CDR3 DNA: TGCGCCAGCAGTTCGAAGAGCTCCTACGAGCAGTACTTC
CDR3 protein: CASSSKSSYEQYF
D gene: NA
clone size: NA
V gene: TRBV10-1
J gene: TRBJ2-7

CDR3 DNA: TGTGCCAGCAGCCAAGCCGAGCGGGGGGGCTCCTACGAGCAGTACTTC
CDR3 protein: CASSQAERGGSYEQYF
D gene: TRBD2
clone size: NA
V gene: TRBV3-1/TRBV3-2
J gene: TRBJ2-7

CDR3 DNA: TGTGCCAGCAGTTACTCGGGGGGGCAAGGAAACACCATATATTTT
CDR3 protein: CASSYSGGQGNTIYF
D gene: NA
clone size: NA
V gene: TRBV6-5
J gene: TRBJ1-3

CDR3 DNA: TGTGCCAGCAGCCGACCCCAACGGTACACTGAAGCTTTCTTT
CDR3 protein: CASSRPQRYTEAFF
D gene: NA
clone size: few
V gene: TRBV28
J gene: TRBJ1-1